The 18 T cell receptor beta chains in this list originate from one sample, sequenced in a study of blood T cells in healthy people across ages. The second PCR ran roughly 6 to 12 cycles with a sample-barcoded 5' primer and J-beta primers. MiXCR, applied by TCRdb to the 5' RACE reads, yields one record per CDR3 protein. The profile shows some 1.4 million distinct CDR3 sequences, 40% to 50% of them singletons. The sequenced material came from blood. The receptors stem from a woman aged 18-35 years in good health.

The chain recombines TRBV12-3 or TRBV12-4 with TRBJ2-1; 7 positions match TRBD2. V was clipped by 3 bases and J by 8 bases; unmatched bases: 7. CDR3 length: 14 amino acids. CDR3 bases: TGTGCCAGCAGTTTCGGGGGGTCGGGGTATGAGCAGTTCTTC. Amino acid sequence: CASSFGGSGYEQFF.

V and J are TRBV20-1 and TRBJ2-3; TRBD2 agrees at 12 bases. The CDR3 is 16 amino acids. Looked up from germline, CDR1 is DFQATT and CDR2 is SNEGSKA (reference sequence). The CDR3 here is CTMLSPTSGGPDTQYF. DNA for the CDR3: TGCACTATGCTTTCTCCGACTAGCGGGGGACCCGATACGCAGTATTTT.

The V call is TRBV4-1, the J call TRBJ1-1, with unresolved D. There are 17 residues in the CDR3. Germline lookup yields CDR1 MGHRA and CDR2 YSYEKL. The V gene lost 6 bases and the J gene lost 5 bases, with 25 bases spanning the gap. The CDR3 region has the DNA TGCGCCAGCAGACGATCAGCCCCGGGCCTCGGAGGAACTGAAGCTTTCTTT. It translates to CASRRSAPGLGGTEAFF.

V and J are TRBV10-3 and TRBJ2-4; tentatively, D is TRBD2 (5 bases). The CDR3 covers 14 residues. Germline CDR1 reads ENHRY; CDR2 reads SYGVKD. V was cut by 0 bases and J by 4 bases, with 7 bases left in between. The CDR3 reads CAISESSVKNIQYF. The CDR3 DNA sequence: TGTGCCATCAGTGAGTCTAGCGTTAAAAACATTCAGTACTTC.

This clonotype has only a few counts. V gene TRBV13 combines with J gene TRBJ2-1, with a weak D call TRBD2 (5 bases). Germline values: CDR1 PRHDT, CDR2 FYEKMQ (reference sequence). With 1 base removed from V and 5 bases from J, the gap between germline ends came to 12 bases. This CDR3 comprises 15 residues. CDR3 DNA sequence: TGTGCCAGCAGCTTAGAGGGAGATGGGGACAATGAGCAGTTCTTC. It is translated as CASSLEGDGDNEQFF.

This clonotype was recorded at least ten times. This rearrangement joins TRBV28 to TRBJ2-5, with D possibly matching TRBD1 (6 bases). Germline V gene sequence: CDR1 MDHEN, CDR2 SYDVKM. Deletions cut 6 bases from V and 1 base from J, with 15 bases between. The CDR3 runs 15 residues. CDR3 nucleotides: TGTGCCAGCAGCCAAAATACAGGGACCCAAGAGACCCAGTACTTC. It encodes CASSQNTGTQETQYF.

The V and J genes are TRBV4-1 and TRBJ2-7, with 9 nucleotides matching TRBD1. The CDR3 extends over 15 amino acids. With V trimmed by 4 bases and J by 4 bases, 8 bases remained unmatched. The V gene's germline CDR1 is MGHRA and CDR2 YSYEKL. CDR3 bases: TGCGCCAGCAGCCCTAGGGACAGGGCAGGGTACGAGCAGTACTTC. As protein: CASSPRDRAGYEQYF.

The CDR3 bases are TGTGCCAGCAGATTGGGGCAGGGAAAAGACGAGCAGTACTTC. It codes for CASRLGQGKDEQYF. The chain combines TRBV27 with TRBJ2-4; a possible D gene is TRBD1 (5 bases). The end of the DNA fits TRBJ2-7 better, so the J call may be wrong. The CDR3 has 14 amino acids. From germline, CDR1 is MNHEY and CDR2 SMNVEV (reference sequence).

The sample holds a few counts of this clonotype. The V call is TRBV10-3, the J call TRBJ2-5; 13 nucleotides match TRBD2. The CDR3 loop spans 16 amino acids. Germline assignment: CDR1 ENHRY and CDR2 SYGVKD. Trimming took 6 bases from V and 0 from J; bases not matched to a gene: 4. CDR3: CAIRGTSGDDQETQYF. CDR3 nucleotide sequence: TGTGCCATCAGGGGGACTAGCGGGGATGACCAAGAGACCCAGTACTTC.

CDR3 in amino acids: CASSQDEVQPQHF. The DNA for the CDR3 is TGTGCCAGCAGCCAGGACGAGGTTCAGCCCCAGCATTTT. This chain links TRBV3-1 with TRBJ1-5, with no clear D. The CDR3 sequence is 13 residues long. V dropped 3 bases and J dropped 6 bases, with 9 bases sitting between them. CDR1 is LGHDT, CDR2 YNNKEL, per germline (reference sequence).

This chain links TRBV3-1 with TRBJ2-5; D is perhaps TRBD1 (5 bases). Germline loops: CDR1 LGHDT, CDR2 YNNKEL (reference sequence). Trimming left V 4 bases short and J 10 bases short, with 16 bases between. CDR3 length: 13 residues. CDR3 sequence reads: CASSLQAGLIQYF. The CDR3 bases are TGTGCCAGCAGCCTCCAGGCAGGGTTGATCCAGTACTTC.

V gene TRBV10-3 combines with J gene TRBJ1-2, with 7 nucleotides matching TRBD1. This CDR3 is 14 amino acids long. J lost 8 bases, V lost 6 bases, and 12 bases had no gene match. CDR1 and CDR2 from the germline V gene are ENHRY and SYGVKD. Written as DNA, the CDR3 is TGTGCCATCAGGCCTGCAGGGGGTTCGGGAGGCTACACCTTC. Translation: CAIRPAGGSGGYTF.

Note on this clonotype: A much larger clonotype is one base distant, so this may be a read error. The V and J genes are TRBV29-1 and TRBJ1-2, with 10 bases aligning to TRBD1. There are 16 residues in the CDR3. Germline V gene sequence: CDR1 SQVTM, CDR2 ANQGSEA. CDR3 loop: CSVEDRGQGGYYDYTF. As DNA, the CDR3 is TGCAGCGTTGAAGATCGAGGACAGGGGGGTTACTATGACTACACCTTC.

Only a few counts were recorded for this clonotype. V gene TRBV20-1 combines with J gene TRBJ2-5; possibly TRBD1 for D (5 bases). The CDR3 runs to 18 residues. The V and J ends lost 3 bases and 3 bases respectively, with 26 bases between them. Germline CDR1 is DFQATT and CDR2 is SNEGSKA (reference sequence). This CDR3 reads CSASPRANTRTDEETQYF. The CDR3 coding sequence is TGCAGTGCTAGTCCCAGGGCTAATACCCGAACCGACGAAGAGACCCAGTACTTC.

This clonotype was seen more than once but under ten times. This chain connects TRBV7-9 to TRBJ1-4; TRBD1 matches at 10 bases. With V trimmed by 5 bases and J by 8 bases, 8 bases remained unmatched. This CDR3 region has 15 residues. Per the germline V gene, CDR1 is SEHNR and CDR2 is FQNEAQ (reference sequence). The CDR3 loop reads CASSAWTGGKEKLFF. The CDR3 DNA is TGTGCCAGCAGCGCGTGGACAGGGGGAAAAGAAAAACTGTTTTTT.

This clonotype was counted once. This sequence joins TRBV6-6 and TRBJ1-3, with D uncertain. CDR3 size: 15 residues. The V end was cut by 3 bases, the J end by 4 bases, with 13 bases between. The germline gives CDR1 MNHNY, CDR2 SVGAGI (reference sequence). The CDR3 sequence: CASSYGLDPGNTIYF. CDR3 DNA sequence: TGTGCCAGCAGTTATGGATTGGATCCCGGAAACACCATATATTTT.

This clonotype came up a few times. This chain uses TRBV5-1 with TRBJ2-1; 15 bases are shared with TRBD2. The CDR3 totals 16 residues. Germline lookup yields CDR1 SGHRS and CDR2 YFSETQ. Trimming at V came to 4 bases and at J to 9 bases, leaving 8 bases not matched to a gene. The CDR3 spells CASSGGLAGGLGEQFF. Written as DNA, the CDR3 is TGCGCCAGCAGCGGAGGACTAGCGGGGGGGCTGGGTGAGCAGTTCTTC.

The gene calls are TRBV7-9 and TRBJ2-3; weak D call: TRBD1 (6 bases). Germline lookup yields CDR1 SEHNR and CDR2 FQNEAQ (reference sequence). Trimming took 7 bases from V and 4 from J, leaving 12 bases between them. The CDR3 loop spans 13 amino acids. The CDR3 nucleotides read TGTGCCAGCAAGTACAGGGACCCAGATACGCAGTATTTT. This sequence encodes CASKYRDPDTQYF.